The source of this T cell receptor (beta chain) is a study of a mutant IDH1 vaccine in newly diagnosed glioma. Regarding time point: baseline, week 1 (first vaccination visit). Regarding treatment: pre-vaccination baseline after standard-of-care therapy. Donor tumors were new WHO grade 3 or 4 IDH1-mutant, ATRX-lost astrocytomas. This CDR3 comprises 15 residues. V was clipped by 2 bases and J by 7 bases, with 17 bases between them. The germline CDR1 and CDR2 sequences are MDHEN and SYDVKM. TCRdb's table, derived via immunoSEQ multiplex PCR, lists solely in-frame clones and lacks some. This table has tens of thousands of clones, 70% to 90% appearing once.

The material was PBMCs, obtained from a glioma patient treated with radiotherapy, temozolomide or both. The source of this sequence is a man aged 35 to 55 with glioma. The J gene is TRBJ1-2, the V gene TRBV28, with a tentative D call TRBD1 (5 bases). CDR3 residues: CASSLLTGGGSGYTF. The CDR3 nucleotides read TGTGCCAGCAGTTTACTCACAGGCGGGGGGTCTGGCTACACCTTC.